These 29 T cell receptor beta chains originate from one sample sequenced in a study of cytomegalovirus exposure and HLA in healthy donors. The PCR had 60 Vbeta and 13 Jbeta primers. TCRdb's table, derived via immunoSEQ multiplex PCR, lists solely in-frame clones and lacks some. The table records 70,000 to 95,000 clones, about three fifths of them present only once. Sequenced input: PBMCs. The receptors here all came from a woman in her twenties or thirties in good health and CMV-seropositive.

The chain couples TRBV5-1 to TRBJ1-2, with D tentatively TRBD1 (6 bases). Looked up from germline, CDR1 is SGHRS and CDR2 is YFSETQ. This CDR3 comprises 19 residues. Trimming took off 2 bases at V and 0 bases at J, with 23 bases between the two ends. CDR3 region: CASSFTWGGRDPANYGYTF. The CDR3 bases are TGCGCCAGCAGCTTCACCTGGGGGGGCAGGGACCCTGCTAACTATGGCTACACCTTC. Based on the CDR3 plus reference TRBV5-1 and TRBJ1-2, the full variable domain is KAGVTQTPRYLIKTRGQQVTLSCSPISGHRSVSWYQQTPGQGLQFLFEYFSETQRNKGNFPGRFSGRQFSNSRSEMNVSTLELGDSALYLCASSFTWGGRDPANYGYTFGSGTRLTVV.

This clone was counted a few times. The rearrangement links TRBV4-1 to TRBJ1-3; 9 bases fit TRBD1. This CDR3 region has 17 residues. The germline V gene has CDR1 MGHRA and CDR2 YSYEKL. With V trimmed by 0 bases and J by 2 bases, 5 bases remained unmatched. DNA of the CDR3: TGCGCCAGCAGCCAAGAGGGACAGGGCTGGACTGGAAACACCATATATTTT. This encodes CASSQEGQGWTGNTIYF.

The V call is TRBV30, the J call TRBJ1-4; D possibly corresponds to TRBD1 (5 bases). Trimming cost V 4 bases and J 6 bases, with 9 bases left between them. This CDR3 has 12 residues. CDR1 GTSNPN and CDR2 SVGIG come from the germline V gene (reference sequence). CDR3 DNA sequence: TGTGCCTGGAAGGGGCCCGATGAAAAACTGTTTTTT. Translated, it gives CAWKGPDEKLFF.

V is TRBV12-5 and J is TRBJ2-1; D is possibly TRBD1 (5 bases). The germline V gene has CDR1 LGHNT and CDR2 FRNRAP. The CDR3 has 16 amino acids. The V end lost 0 bases, the J end lost 1 base, and 10 bases lay between the germline ends. Written as DNA, the CDR3 is TGTGCTAGTGGTTTGGTACTCCAGGGTTCCTACAATGAGCAGTTCTTC. Protein product: CASGLVLQGSYNEQFF.

This clone was observed a few times. The rearrangement uses TRBV7-9 and TRBJ1-1, with 10 bases matching TRBD1. The CDR3 has 14 amino acids. The V and J ends lost 3 bases and 9 bases, in that order; junction bases with no gene match: 7. CDR1 SEHNR and CDR2 FQNEAQ come from the germline V gene (reference sequence). CDR3 DNA sequence: TGTGCCAGCAGCTTGGGACAGGGGCCCTGGAAAGCTTTCTTT. This gives the protein CASSLGQGPWKAFF.

The J gene is TRBJ2-1, the V gene TRBV4-1, with 9 bases fitting TRBD1. The CDR3 has 15 residues. From germline, CDR1 is MGHRA and CDR2 YSYEKL. V lost 4 bases to trimming and J lost 8 bases; unmatched junction nucleotides: 9. In DNA, the CDR3 is TGCGCCAGCAGCCCCGGGGACAGGGATCTAGATGAGCAGTTCTTC. This sequence encodes CASSPGDRDLDEQFF.

The chain carries TRBV7-3 and TRBJ2-7; TRBD1 agrees at 11 bases. From germline, CDR1 is SGHTA and CDR2 FQGTGA. The junction had 6 bases not matched to a gene; V was cut back by 2 bases and J by 3 bases. The CDR3 runs 16 residues. CDR3 DNA sequence: TGTGCCAGCAGCTTATTGGACAGGGGGCGGGGCTACGAGCAGTACTTC. This codes for CASSLLDRGRGYEQYF.

In this sample, this clone turned up a few times. The gene calls are TRBV11-2 and TRBJ1-2; 7 bases agree with TRBD1. The CDR3 is 12 amino acids. Trimming at V came to 5 bases and at J to 7 bases, leaving 4 bases not matched to a gene. The germline gives CDR1 SGHAT, CDR2 FQNNGV. The CDR3, as DNA: TGTGCCAGCAGCACCACAGGGGTTGGCTACACCTTC. This sequence encodes CASSTTGVGYTF.

Concerning this clone itself: Distinct nucleotide sequences in the sample also encode this CDR3. The V call is TRBV9, the J call TRBJ1-2, with D possibly matching TRBD1 (6 bases). Trimming shortened V by 0 bases and J by 4 bases, and 10 bases separated the two germline ends. CDR1 SGDLS and CDR2 YYNGEE come from the germline V gene. CDR3 length equals 14 residues. CDR3 coding DNA: TGTGCCAGCAGCGTAGACCAGGGGAGCTATGGCTACACCTTC. It translates to CASSVDQGSYGYTF.

Of note for this clone: A read error may account for a junction end that differs from germline. V usage is TRBV7-9 and J usage is TRBJ2-7; weak D call: TRBD1 (6 bases). This CDR3 region has 15 residues. Looked up from germline, CDR1 is SEHNR and CDR2 is FQNEAQ (reference sequence). The CDR3 region is CSSSLSGVTDYEQYF. CDR3 DNA: TGTTCCAGCAGCTTATCAGGGGTGACTGACTACGAGCAGTACTTC.

The table lists this clone with a few counts. The J gene is TRBJ2-2, the V gene TRBV5-1; D remains unclear. Between the trimmed V and J ends, which lost 4 bases and 2 bases, there was a span of 12 bases. Germline V gene sequence: CDR1 SGHRS, CDR2 YFSETQ. The length of the CDR3 is 15 residues. The chain's CDR3 is CASSPPPGNTGELFF. For the CDR3, the DNA is TGCGCCAGCAGCCCACCCCCGGGTAACACCGGGGAGCTGTTTTTT.

A few counts support this clone. The V gene is TRBV2, the J gene TRBJ2-3, with a possible D match to TRBD1 (5 bases). Germline-derived CDR1 and CDR2 are SNHLY and FYNNEI. This CDR3 is built from 13 residues. The V end lost 5 bases, the J end lost 4 bases, and 10 bases lay between the germline ends. The CDR3 loop is CASSRGPADTQYF. CDR3 nucleotide sequence: TGTGCCAGCAGTAGGGGCCCGGCAGATACGCAGTATTTT.

The sample holds a few counts of this clone. This sequence joins TRBV28 and TRBJ2-5; 8 nucleotides agree with TRBD2. CDR3 length equals 15 residues. V lost 2 bases, J lost 4 bases, and 6 bases stayed unmatched. The germline CDR1 and CDR2 sequences are MDHEN and SYDVKM. The CDR3 nucleotides are TGTGCCAGCAGTTTACGGCGGGGGGCTACAGAGACCCAGTACTTC. Translating it yields CASSLRRGATETQYF.

This rearrangement joins TRBV19 to TRBJ2-1; tentative D call: TRBD2 (5 bases). Germline lookup yields CDR1 LNHDA and CDR2 SQIVND (reference sequence). The V and J ends lost 3 bases and 0 bases respectively, with 21 bases between them. There are 19 residues in the CDR3. CDR3 loop: CASSIIGVRDVGSYNEQFF. CDR3 in DNA: TGTGCCAGTAGTATCATTGGGGTTCGGGATGTCGGCTCCTACAATGAGCAGTTCTTC.

V is TRBV11-3 and J is TRBJ1-2; D not certain. In germline, CDR1 is SGHNT, CDR2 YENEEA. V was trimmed by 3 bases and J by 2 bases, leaving 7 bases between them. This CDR3 is 13 amino acids long. The CDR3 DNA reads TGTGCCAGCAGCTTGCGGCAAAACTATGGCTACACCTTC. This encodes CASSLRQNYGYTF.

V usage is TRBV4-2 and J usage is TRBJ1-6; D gene uncertain. The germline V gene has CDR1 LGHNA and CDR2 YNFKEQ. The V end lost 0 bases, the J end lost 12 bases, and 15 bases lay between the germline ends. The CDR3 runs to 15 residues. This CDR3 reads CASSQESSASRPLHF. The CDR3 nucleotides are TGTGCCAGCAGCCAAGAATCCTCCGCGTCTCGACCCCTCCACTTT.

The gene calls are TRBV7-3 and TRBJ1-1, with D unclear. CDR1 is SGHTA, CDR2 FQGTGA, per germline. V was shortened by 3 bases and J by 1 base, with 6 bases between the two germline ends. This CDR3 comprises 13 residues. The CDR3 reads CASSFGENTEAFF. CDR3 nucleotides: TGTGCCAGCAGCTTCGGAGAGAACACTGAAGCTTTCTTT. Using reference TRBV7-3 and TRBJ1-1 for the parts outside the CDR3, the full variable domain is GAGVSQTPSNKVTEKGKYVELRCDPISGHTALYWYRQSLGQGPEFLIYFQGTGAADDSGLPNDRFFAVRPEGSVSTLKIQRTERGDSAVYLCASSFGENTEAFFGQGTRLTVV.

J is TRBJ1-3 and V is TRBV7-6, with D maybe TRBD1 (6 bases). Per the germline V gene, CDR1 is SGHVS and CDR2 is FNYEAQ. Between the trimmed V and J ends, which lost 5 bases and 2 bases, there was a span of 16 bases. CDR3 length: 16 amino acids. CDR3: CASSPFRGGTGNTIYF. The CDR3 nucleotides read TGTGCCAGCAGCCCATTTAGGGGGGGAACTGGAAACACCATATATTTT.

The genes are TRBV18 and TRBJ1-1; 7 nucleotides align to TRBD1. The CDR3 spans 16 residues. V shed 5 bases, J shed 2 bases, and the junction held 11 bases outside the gene matches. Germline CDR1 and CDR2: KGHSH and LQKENI. CDR3 region: CASSSPARTGNTEAFF. In nucleotides, the CDR3 is TGTGCCAGCTCATCTCCCGCACGGACAGGCAACACTGAAGCTTTCTTT. The variable domain in full, with the rest retrieved from reference TRBV18 and TRBJ1-1, is NAGVMQNPRHLVRRRGQEARLRCSPMKGHSHVYWYRQLPEEGLKFMVYLQKENIIDESGMPKERFSAEFPKEGPSILRIQQVVRGDSAAYFCASSSPARTGNTEAFFGQGTRLTVV.

In this sample, this clone turned up a few times. J is TRBJ2-1 and V is TRBV5-1; TRBD1 is a possible D gene (6 bases). There are 14 residues in the CDR3. CDR1 is SGHRS and CDR2 is YFSETQ in the germline V gene. V was pared by 4 bases and J by 2 bases, with 10 bases between. The CDR3 sequence: CASSQGQTYNEQFF. CDR3 DNA sequence: TGCGCCAGCAGCCAAGGACAGACCTACAATGAGCAGTTCTTC.

This chain joins TRBV6-5 and TRBJ1-3; D gene uncertain. The CDR3 length is 14 residues. The germline V gene has CDR1 MNHEY and CDR2 SVGAGI. V lost 6 bases, J lost 2 bases, and 11 bases lay in between. As DNA, the CDR3 is TGTGCCAGCAGCGGAGGTAACCCTGGAAACACCATATATTTT. As protein: CASSGGNPGNTIYF.

This sequence joins TRBV29-1 and TRBJ1-1; TRBD1 agrees at 10 bases. V lost 6 bases to trimming and J lost 0 bases; unmatched junction nucleotides: 4. Germline CDR1 SQVTM, CDR2 ANQGSEA. This CDR3 has 14 amino acids. The CDR3 sequence: CSVDRGGMNTEAFF. CDR3 nucleotides: TGCAGCGTGGACAGGGGGGGCATGAACACTGAAGCTTTCTTT. The complete variable domain, with remaining parts taken from reference TRBV29-1 and TRBJ1-1, reads SAVISQKPSRDICQRGTSLTIQCQVDSQVTMMFWYRQQPGQSLTLIATANQGSEATYESGFVIDKFPISRPNLTFSTLTVSNMSPEDSSIYLCSVDRGGMNTEAFFGQGTRLTVV.

This clone came up once. The rearrangement uses TRBV5-5 and TRBJ2-2; 14 bases are a match to TRBD2. Germline trimming cut 0 bases from V and 1 base from J; bases unmatched to any gene: 2. This CDR3 region has 18 residues. Germline V lookup: CDR1 SGHKS, CDR2 YYEKEE (reference sequence). Here the CDR3 DNA reads TGTGCCAGCAGCTTGGAGGGACTAGCGGGGGAGAACACCGGGGAGCTGTTTTTT. Residues: CASSLEGLAGENTGELFF.

The gene calls are TRBV6-6 and TRBJ2-7; D is possibly TRBD1 (5 bases). This CDR3 has 14 amino acids. V lost 2 bases and J lost 5, with 13 bases in between. Germline CDR1 reads MNHNY; CDR2 reads SVGAGI (reference sequence). The CDR3 DNA reads as TGTGCCAGCAGTTACCCATCAGGGAAGGACGAGCAGTACTTC. Its translation: CASSYPSGKDEQYF.

This chain joins TRBV4-2 and TRBJ2-1; 7 bases fit TRBD2. The V segment lost 0 bases and the J segment 5 bases; nucleotides outside the gene matches: 7. In germline, CDR1 is LGHNA, CDR2 YNFKEQ. The CDR3 is made up of 16 amino acids. The CDR3: CASSQEGGGWDNEQFF. The CDR3, as DNA: TGTGCCAGCAGCCAAGAAGGCGGGGGTTGGGACAATGAGCAGTTCTTC.

With regard to this clone: The junction departs from germline at one end; a sequencing error may be responsible. V and J are TRBV7-9 and TRBJ1-2, with D uncertain. Germline CDR1 is SEHNR and CDR2 is FQNEAQ (reference sequence). CDR3 size: 13 residues. The CDR3 sequence is CVSSLSGNYGYTF. In DNA form, the CDR3 reads TGTGTCAGCAGCTTATCGGGGAACTATGGCTACACCTTC.

The CDR3 DNA reads as TGTGCCAGCATATCCACAGGGATTAACTATGGCTACACCTTC. Encoded protein: CASISTGINYGYTF. The chain is built from TRBV5-6 and TRBJ1-2; D may be TRBD1 (6 bases). This CDR3 has 14 amino acids. The V end lost 6 bases, the J end lost 1 base, and 13 bases lay between the germline ends. CDR1 and CDR2 from the germline V gene are SGHDT and YYEEEE.

This clone was seen more than once but under ten times. The chain links TRBV19 to TRBJ2-6; TRBD1 agrees at 7 bases. The CDR3 spans 20 residues. Germline lookup yields CDR1 LNHDA and CDR2 SQIVND (reference sequence). With V trimmed by 5 bases and J by 0 bases, 16 bases remained unmatched. The CDR3 DNA reads as TGTGCCAGTAGTCCGTTACAGGGGTCCCGTCTTAGCTCTGGGGCCAACGTCCTGACTTTC. It codes for CASSPLQGSRLSSGANVLTF. Full variable domain (outside the CDR3, taken from reference TRBV19 and TRBJ2-6): DGGITQSPKYLFRKEGQNVTLSCEQNLNHDAMYWYRQDPGQGLRLIYYSQIVNDFQKGDIAEGYSVSREKKESFPLTVTSAQKNPTAFYLCASSPLQGSRLSSGANVLTFGAGSRLTVL.

The chain has TRBV13 and TRBJ2-7, with a tentative D call TRBD2 (6 bases). This CDR3 is built from 12 residues. Trimming removed 5 bases from V and 1 base from J, with 6 bases in between. The V gene's germline CDR1 is PRHDT and CDR2 FYEKMQ (reference sequence). The DNA of the CDR3 is TGTGCCAGCAGCAGCGGGTCCTACGAGCAGTACTTC. Residues: CASSSGSYEQYF. Filled out from reference TRBV13 and TRBJ2-7, the complete variable domain reads AAGVIQSPRHLIKEKRETATLKCYPIPRHDTVYWYQQGPGQDPQFLISFYEKMQSDKGSIPDRFSAQQFSDYHSELNMSSLELGDSALYFCASSSGSYEQYFGPGTRLTVT.